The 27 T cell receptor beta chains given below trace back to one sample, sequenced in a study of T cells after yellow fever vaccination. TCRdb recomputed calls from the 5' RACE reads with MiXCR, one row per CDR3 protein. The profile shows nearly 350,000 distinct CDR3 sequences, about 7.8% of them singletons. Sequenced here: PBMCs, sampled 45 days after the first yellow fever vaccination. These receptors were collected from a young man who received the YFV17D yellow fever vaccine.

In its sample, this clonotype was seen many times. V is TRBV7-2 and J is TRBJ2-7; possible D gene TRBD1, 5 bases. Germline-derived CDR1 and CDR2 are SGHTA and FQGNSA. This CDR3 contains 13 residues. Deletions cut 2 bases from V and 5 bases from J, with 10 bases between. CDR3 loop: CASSLQGIHEQYF. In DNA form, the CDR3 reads TGTGCCAGCAGCTTACAGGGTATCCACGAGCAGTACTTC.

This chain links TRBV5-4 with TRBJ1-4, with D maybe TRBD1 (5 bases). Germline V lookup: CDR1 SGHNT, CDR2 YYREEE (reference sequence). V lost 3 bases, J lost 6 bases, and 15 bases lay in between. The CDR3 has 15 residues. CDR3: CASSSKTDGDEKLFF. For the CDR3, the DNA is TGTGCCAGCAGCTCGAAGACAGATGGGGATGAAAAACTGTTTTTT.

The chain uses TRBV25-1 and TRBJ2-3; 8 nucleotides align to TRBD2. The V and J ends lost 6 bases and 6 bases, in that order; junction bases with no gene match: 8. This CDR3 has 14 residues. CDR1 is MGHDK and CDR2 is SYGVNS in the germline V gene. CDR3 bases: TGTGCCAGCAGCCACACTAGCGGAGGGGATACGCAGTATTTT. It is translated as CASSHTSGGDTQYF.

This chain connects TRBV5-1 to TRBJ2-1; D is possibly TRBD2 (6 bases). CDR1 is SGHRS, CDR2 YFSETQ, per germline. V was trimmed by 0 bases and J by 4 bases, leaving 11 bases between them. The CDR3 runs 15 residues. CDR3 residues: CASSLGRDPYNEQFF. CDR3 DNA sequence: TGCGCCAGCAGCTTGGGGAGGGACCCTTACAATGAGCAGTTCTTC.

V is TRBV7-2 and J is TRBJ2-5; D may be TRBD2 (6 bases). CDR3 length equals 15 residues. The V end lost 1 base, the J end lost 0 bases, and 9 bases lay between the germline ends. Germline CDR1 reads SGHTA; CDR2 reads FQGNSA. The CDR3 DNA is TGTGCCAGCAGCTTAGGCGGGGCTAACCAAGAGACCCAGTACTTC. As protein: CASSLGGANQETQYF.

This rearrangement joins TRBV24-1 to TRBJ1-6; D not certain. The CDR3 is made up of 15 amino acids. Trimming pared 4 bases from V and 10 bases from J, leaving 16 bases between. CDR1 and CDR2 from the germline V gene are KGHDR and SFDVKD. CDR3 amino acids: CATSEGKHWESPLHF. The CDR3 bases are TGTGCCACCAGTGAAGGCAAACACTGGGAGTCACCCCTCCACTTT.

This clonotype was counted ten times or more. The CDR3 reads CASSLYQTNTEAFF. The CDR3, as DNA: TGTGCCAGCAGCCTTTATCAGACGAACACTGAAGCTTTCTTT. V usage is TRBV12-3 or TRBV12-4 and J usage is TRBJ1-1; D gene unclear. CDR3 length equals 14 residues. Between the trimmed V and J ends, which lost 6 bases and 1 base, there was a span of 12 bases.

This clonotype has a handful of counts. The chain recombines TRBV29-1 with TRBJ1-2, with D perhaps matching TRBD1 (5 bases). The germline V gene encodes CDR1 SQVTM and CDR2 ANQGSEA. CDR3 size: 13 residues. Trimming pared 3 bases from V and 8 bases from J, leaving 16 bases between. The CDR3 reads CSVEGPEGGGYTF. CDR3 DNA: TGCAGCGTTGAGGGACCCGAAGGAGGGGGCTACACCTTC.

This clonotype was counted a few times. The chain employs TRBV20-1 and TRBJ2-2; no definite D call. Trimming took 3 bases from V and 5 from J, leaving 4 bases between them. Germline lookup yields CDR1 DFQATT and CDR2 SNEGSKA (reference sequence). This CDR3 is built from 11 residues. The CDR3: CSASLTGELFF. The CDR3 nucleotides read TGCAGTGCTAGTTTGACCGGGGAGCTGTTTTTT.

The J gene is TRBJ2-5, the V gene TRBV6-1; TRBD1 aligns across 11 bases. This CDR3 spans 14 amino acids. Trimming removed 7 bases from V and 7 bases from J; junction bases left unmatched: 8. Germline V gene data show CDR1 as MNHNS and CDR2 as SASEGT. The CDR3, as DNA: TGTGCCAGCATGATCGGACAGGGGGCCGGGACCCAGTACTTC. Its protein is CASMIGQGAGTQYF.

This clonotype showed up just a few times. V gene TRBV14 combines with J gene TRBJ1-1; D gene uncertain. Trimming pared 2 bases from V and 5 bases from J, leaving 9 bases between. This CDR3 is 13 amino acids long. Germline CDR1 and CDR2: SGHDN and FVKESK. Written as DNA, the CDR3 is TGTGCCAGCAGCCAAAATAGGCAGACTGAAGCTTTCTTT. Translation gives CASSQNRQTEAFF.

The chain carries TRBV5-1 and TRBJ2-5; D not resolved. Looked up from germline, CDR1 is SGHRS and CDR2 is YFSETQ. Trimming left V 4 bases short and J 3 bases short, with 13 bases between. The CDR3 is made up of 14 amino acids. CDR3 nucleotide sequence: TGCGCCAGCAGCGGGTGGGGTGTGGAAGAGACCCAGTACTTC. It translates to CASSGWGVEETQYF. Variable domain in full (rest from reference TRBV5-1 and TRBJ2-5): KAGVTQTPRYLIKTRGQQVTLSCSPISGHRSVSWYQQTPGQGLQFLFEYFSETQRNKGNFPGRFSGRQFSNSRSEMNVSTLELGDSALYLCASSGWGVEETQYFGPGTRLLVL.

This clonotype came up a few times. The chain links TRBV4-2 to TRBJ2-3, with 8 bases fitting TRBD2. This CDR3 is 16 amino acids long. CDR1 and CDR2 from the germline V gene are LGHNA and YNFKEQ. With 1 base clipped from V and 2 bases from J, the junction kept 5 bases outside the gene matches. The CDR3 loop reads CASSQVSGGPTDTQYF. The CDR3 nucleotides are TGTGCCAGCAGCCAAGTGAGCGGGGGACCCACAGATACGCAGTATTTT.

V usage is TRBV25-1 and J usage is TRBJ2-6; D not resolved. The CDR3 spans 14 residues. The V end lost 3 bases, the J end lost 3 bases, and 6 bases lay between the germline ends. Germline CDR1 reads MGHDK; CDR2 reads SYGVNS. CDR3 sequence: CASSDPRGANVLTF. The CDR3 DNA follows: TGTGCCAGCAGTGATCCCCGTGGGGCCAACGTCCTGACTTTC.

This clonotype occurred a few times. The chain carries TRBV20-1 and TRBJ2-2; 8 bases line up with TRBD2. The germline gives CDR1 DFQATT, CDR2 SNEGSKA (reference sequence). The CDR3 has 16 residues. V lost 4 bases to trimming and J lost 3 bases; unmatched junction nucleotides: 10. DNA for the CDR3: TGCAGTGCTACAGGACGGGGGGGGGGATACACCGGGGAGCTGTTTTTT. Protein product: CSATGRGGGYTGELFF.

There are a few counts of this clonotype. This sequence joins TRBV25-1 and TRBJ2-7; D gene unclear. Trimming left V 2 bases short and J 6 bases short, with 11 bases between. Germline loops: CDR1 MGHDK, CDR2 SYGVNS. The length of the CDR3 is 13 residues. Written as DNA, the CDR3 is TGTGCCAGCAGTGAAGGCAGCCCAGGCGAGCAGTACTTC. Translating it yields CASSEGSPGEQYF.

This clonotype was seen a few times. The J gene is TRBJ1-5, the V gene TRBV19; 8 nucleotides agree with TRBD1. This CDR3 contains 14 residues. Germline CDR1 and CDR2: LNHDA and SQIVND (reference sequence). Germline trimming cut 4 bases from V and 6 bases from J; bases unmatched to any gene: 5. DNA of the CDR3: TGTGCCAGTAGTACAGACAGGGGATCTCAGCCCCAGCATTTT. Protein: CASSTDRGSQPQHF.

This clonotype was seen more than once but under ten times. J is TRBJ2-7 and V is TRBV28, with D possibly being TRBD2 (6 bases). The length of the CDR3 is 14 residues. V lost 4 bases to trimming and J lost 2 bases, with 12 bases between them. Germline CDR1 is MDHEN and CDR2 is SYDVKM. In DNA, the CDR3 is TGTGCCAGCAGTTCGGAGGGCCTCCCCTACGAGCAGTACGTC. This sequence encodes CASSSEGLPYEQYV.

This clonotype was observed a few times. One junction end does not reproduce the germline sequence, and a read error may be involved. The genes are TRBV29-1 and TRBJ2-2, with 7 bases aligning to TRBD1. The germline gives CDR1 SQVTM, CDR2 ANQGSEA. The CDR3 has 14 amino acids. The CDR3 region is CSAEDRENTGELFF. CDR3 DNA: TGCAGCGCTGAAGACAGGGAGAACACCGGGGAGCTGTTTTTT.

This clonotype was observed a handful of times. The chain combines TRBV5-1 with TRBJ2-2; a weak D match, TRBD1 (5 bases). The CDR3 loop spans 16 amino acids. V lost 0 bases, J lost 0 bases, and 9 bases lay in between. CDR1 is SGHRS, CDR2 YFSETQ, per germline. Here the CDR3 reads CASSLGGLANTGELFF. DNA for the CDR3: TGCGCCAGCAGCTTGGGGGGCCTCGCGAACACCGGGGAGCTGTTTTTT.

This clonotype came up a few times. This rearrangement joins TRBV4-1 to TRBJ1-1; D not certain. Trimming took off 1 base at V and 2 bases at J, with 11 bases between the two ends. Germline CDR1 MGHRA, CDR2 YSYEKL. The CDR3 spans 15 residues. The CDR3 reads CASSQVGRSNTEAFF. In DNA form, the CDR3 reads TGCGCCAGCAGCCAAGTAGGCAGATCTAACACTGAAGCTTTCTTT.

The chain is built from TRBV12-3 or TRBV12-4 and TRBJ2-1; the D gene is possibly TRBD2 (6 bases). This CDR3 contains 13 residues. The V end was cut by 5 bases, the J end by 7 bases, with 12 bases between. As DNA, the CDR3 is TGTGCCAGCAGTGAACTAGCTCGGAATGAGCAGTTCTTC. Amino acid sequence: CASSELARNEQFF.

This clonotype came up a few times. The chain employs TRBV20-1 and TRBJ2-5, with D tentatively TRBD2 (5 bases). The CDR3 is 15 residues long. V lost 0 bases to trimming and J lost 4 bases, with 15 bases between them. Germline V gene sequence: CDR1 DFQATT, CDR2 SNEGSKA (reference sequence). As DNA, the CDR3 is TGCAGTGCTAGAGATCCCAGGAGGAGTCCAGAGACCCAGTACTTC. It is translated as CSARDPRRSPETQYF.

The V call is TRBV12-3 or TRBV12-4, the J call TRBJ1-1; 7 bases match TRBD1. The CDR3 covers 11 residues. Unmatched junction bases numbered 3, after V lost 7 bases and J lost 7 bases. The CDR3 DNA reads TGTGCCAGCAATAGACAGGGTGAAGCTTTCTTT. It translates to CASNRQGEAFF.

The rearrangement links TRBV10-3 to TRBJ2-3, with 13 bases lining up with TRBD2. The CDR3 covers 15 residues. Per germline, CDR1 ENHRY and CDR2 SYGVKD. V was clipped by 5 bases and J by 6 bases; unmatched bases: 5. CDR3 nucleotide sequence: TGTGCCATCAGTACTAGCGGGGGGGCCCGTGATACGCAGTATTTT. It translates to CAISTSGGARDTQYF.

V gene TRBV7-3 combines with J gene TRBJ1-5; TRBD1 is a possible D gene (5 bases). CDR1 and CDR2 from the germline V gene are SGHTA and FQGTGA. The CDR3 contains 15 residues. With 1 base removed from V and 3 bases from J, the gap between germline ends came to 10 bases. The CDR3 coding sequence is TGTGCCAGCAGCTTAAGTTCTGGGGCCAATCAGCCCCAGCATTTT. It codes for CASSLSSGANQPQHF.

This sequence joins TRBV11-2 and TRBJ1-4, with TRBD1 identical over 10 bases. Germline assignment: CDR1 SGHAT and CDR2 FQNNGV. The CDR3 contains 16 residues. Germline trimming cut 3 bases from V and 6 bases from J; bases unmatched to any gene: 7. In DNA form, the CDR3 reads TGTGCCAGCAGCTTTCCCCCCGGACAGGGGGATGAAAAACTGTTTTTT. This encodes CASSFPPGQGDEKLFF.